This entry lists 9 T cell receptor beta chains sequenced from one sample in a study of Ad26.COV2.S vaccination and SARS-CoV-2 variants. Here immunoSEQ multiplex PCR was the method, and the copy in TCRdb shows in-frame clones only, minus some. The sample includes about 280,000 clones, 87% of them seen just once. Treatment indicated: 19 received Ad26.COV2.S at low or high dose, single or two shots; several received placebo; per-sample allocation not given. Day 63 after the first injection of vaccine or placebo was the sampling time. Source: peripheral blood, taken in a trial of Ad26.COV2.S vaccine versus placebo. These receptors all stem from a person aged 18-65 years who received the Ad26.COV2.S COVID-19 vaccine or a placebo.

The chain has TRBV6-5 and TRBJ2-3; TRBD1 agrees at 10 bases. V gave up 6 bases and J gave up 4 bases; unmatched junction bases: 7. The CDR3 is 15 amino acids. Germline CDR1 and CDR2: MNHEY and SVGAGI. The CDR3 sequence: CASRRPGQGSDTQYF. In nucleotides, the CDR3 is TGTGCCAGCAGACGGCCGGGACAGGGGTCAGATACGCAGTATTTT.

V and J are TRBV15 and TRBJ1-3; D is perhaps TRBD1 (6 bases). Trimming shortened V by 0 bases and J by 0 bases, and 15 bases separated the two germline ends. This CDR3 region has 18 residues. Looked up from germline, CDR1 is LNHNV and CDR2 is YYDKDF (reference sequence). The CDR3: CATSRESNRVLSGNTIYF. The DNA of the CDR3 is TGTGCCACCAGCAGAGAGAGTAACAGGGTACTCTCTGGAAACACCATATATTTT.

The chain couples TRBV19 to TRBJ2-7; a possible D gene is TRBD1 (5 bases). Germline lookup yields CDR1 LNHDA and CDR2 SQIVND (reference sequence). The CDR3 has 15 amino acids. V was trimmed by 1 base and J by 2 bases, leaving 12 bases between them. As DNA, the CDR3 is TGTGCCAGTAGTATAGCTAAGGACACCACCTACGAGCAGTACTTC. Translating it yields CASSIAKDTTYEQYF.

The gene calls are TRBV3-1 (or the pseudogene TRBV3-2) and TRBJ2-2; 8 bases map to TRBD2. The V gene's germline CDR1 is LGHDT and CDR2 YNNKEL (reference sequence). The CDR3 is 14 amino acids. V lost 3 bases, J lost 4 bases, and 1 base stayed unmatched. DNA of the CDR3: TGTGCCAGCAGCCATAGCGGGGTCACCGGGGAGCTGTTTTTT. Amino acid sequence: CASSHSGVTGELFF.

The rearrangement joins TRBV6-5 to TRBJ2-7; unclear D gene. The germline V and J ends were trimmed by 6 bases and 1 base, with 7 bases remaining between them. CDR3 size: 12 residues. The germline gives CDR1 MNHEY, CDR2 SVGAGI. CDR3 region: CASSARSYEQYF. CDR3 bases: TGTGCCAGCAGCGCACGTTCCTACGAGCAGTACTTC.

This chain uses TRBV2 with TRBJ2-7, with 12 nucleotides matching TRBD2. Per the germline V gene, CDR1 is SNHLY and CDR2 is FYNNEI. This CDR3 spans 15 amino acids. Trimming cost V 6 bases and J 7 bases; bases outside gene matches: 10. CDR3: CASSILAGGAVEQYF. CDR3 sequence (DNA): TGTGCCAGCAGCATACTAGCGGGAGGCGCCGTTGAGCAGTACTTC.

The V call is TRBV3-1 (or the pseudogene TRBV3-2), the J call TRBJ1-5; the D gene is possibly TRBD1 (6 bases). V lost 3 bases, J lost 3 bases, and 12 bases lay in between. The CDR3 is 15 amino acids. Germline V lookup: CDR1 LGHDT, CDR2 YNNKEL (reference sequence). Here the CDR3 reads CASSQQTGDNQPQHF. CDR3 nucleotide sequence: TGTGCCAGCAGCCAGCAGACAGGAGACAATCAGCCCCAGCATTTT.

This sequence joins TRBV7-2 and TRBJ2-7, with D possibly being TRBD2 (7 bases). CDR1 SGHTA and CDR2 FQGNSA come from the germline V gene. This CDR3 region has 13 residues. Trimming removed 7 bases from V and 3 bases from J, with 13 bases in between. The CDR3 DNA is TGTGCCAGCAAGGCGGGGGCAGGCTACGAGCAGTACTTC. Its protein is CASKAGAGYEQYF.

The J gene is TRBJ1-6, the V gene TRBV5-6, with 12 bases lining up with TRBD1. The CDR3 has 15 residues. The germline V gene has CDR1 SGHDT and CDR2 YYEEEE. Losses at the gene ends were 0 bases for V and 12 bases for J; bases not matched to a gene: 4. CDR3 residues: CASSLGGTGGLPLHF. The CDR3 bases are TGTGCCAGCAGCTTGGGAGGGACAGGGGGCTTACCCCTCCACTTT. Together with reference TRBV5-6 and TRBJ1-6, the CDR3 gives the full variable domain: DAGVTQSPTHLIKTRGQQVTLRCSPKSGHDTVSWYQQALGQGPQFIFQYYEEEERQRGNFPDRFSGHQFPNYSSELNVNALLLGDSALYLCASSLGGTGGLPLHFGNGTRLTVT.